The TCR beta chain described here comes from a study of cytomegalovirus exposure and HLA in healthy donors. On the study more broadly: An earlier analysis found 100 million or so unique TCR beta sequences from about 179 million T cells. Study-wide findings and caveats: Cytomegalovirus association was listed for 170 or so TCR beta chains. Relative to the approximately 700-donor mean, N-insertions were reportedly fewer in an Asian-associated ancestry cluster in a later analysis.

In the PCR, 60 Vbeta and 13 Jbeta primers were used. Produced via immunoSEQ multiplex PCR; TCRdb's table is partial and in-frame only. This repertoire shows 100,000 to 150,000 clones, around 77% found once; its top ten account for 9.5% to 15%. The CDR3 consists of 20 residues. There are a few counts of this clone. The antigen remains undetermined. The source is a woman aged 40 to 50 in good health and CMV-seropositive. The sample taken for sequencing was PBMCs. This chain joins TRBV12-2 and TRBJ1-4; TRBD1 is taken as the D call from the table, unchecked against the DNA. TRBV12-2 is a listed pseudogene. CDR3 sequence: CASRLLTHYKRTGINEKLFF. In nucleotides, the CDR3 is TGTGCAAGTCGCTTGCTCACCCATTATAAAAGGACAGGGATAAATGAAAAACTGTTTTTT.